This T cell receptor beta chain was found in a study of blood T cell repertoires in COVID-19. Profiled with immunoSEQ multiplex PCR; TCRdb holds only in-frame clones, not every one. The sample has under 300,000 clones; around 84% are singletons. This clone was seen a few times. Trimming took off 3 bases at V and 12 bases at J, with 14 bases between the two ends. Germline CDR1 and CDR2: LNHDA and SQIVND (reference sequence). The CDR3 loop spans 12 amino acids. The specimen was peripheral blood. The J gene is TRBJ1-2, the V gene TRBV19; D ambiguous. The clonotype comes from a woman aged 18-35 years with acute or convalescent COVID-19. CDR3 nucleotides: TGTGCCAGTAGTATTCAAGGCGGCCCAAACACCTTC. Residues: CASSIQGGPNTF. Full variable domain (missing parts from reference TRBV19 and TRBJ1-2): DGGITQSPKYLFRKEGQNVTLSCEQNLNHDAMYWYRQDPGQGLRLIYYSQIVNDFQKGDIAEGYSVSREKKESFPLTVTSAQKNPTAFYLCASSIQGGPNTFGSGTRLTVV.